This T cell receptor (beta chain) was retrieved from a study of T-cell reconstitution after alpha-beta-depleted transplantation in children. The germline V gene encodes CDR1 SGHRS and CDR2 YFSETQ. Deletions cut 8 bases from V and 3 bases from J, with 17 bases between. The CDR3 totals 14 residues. As it was prepared, the TCRbeta library received unique molecular identifiers. Each CDR3 protein is one row after TCRdb ran MiXCR on the PCR reads. The table has a few hundred thousand distinct CDR3 sequences, 25% to 30% seen once. This clonotype has just one count. Its antigen is as yet unknown. General study results and limits: Alpha-beta T cells about two months after transplant reportedly derived from several hundred expanded graft clones. Elevated TCRbeta diversity at day 60 was traced, in some patients, to surviving recipient T cells and thymic progenitors. Most T-cell counts and diversity one year after the transplant came from T cells that were newly produced.

The V gene is TRBV5-1, the J gene TRBJ2-5; D is perhaps TRBD1 or TRBD2 (5 bases each). The source was PBMCs, collected before TCRalphabeta/CD19-depleted stem cell transplant. The origin of this receptor is a boy under three years old with Wiskott-Aldrich syndrome, due to receive a stem cell transplant. The CDR3 region has the DNA TGCGCCAGTGCGACCGGGACGACTGAAGAGACCCAGTACTTC. Its translation is CASATGTTEETQYF. The full variable domain, in which reference TRBV5-1 and TRBJ2-5 provide the parts outside the CDR3, is KAGVTQTPRYLIKTRGQQVTLSCSPISGHRSVSWYQQTPGQGLQFLFEYFSETQRNKGNFPGRFSGRQFSNSRSEMNVSTLELGDSALYLCASATGTTEETQYFGPGTRLLVL.